This TCR beta chain was identified in a study of blood T cells in healthy people across ages. This clonotype came up many times. The authors ran a second PCR of 7 to 11 cycles using a sample-barcoded 5' primer and a J-beta primer mix. Per sample, CDR3-containing paired-end reads numbered at least 2.5 million. TCRdb reprocessed the 5' RACE reads with MiXCR, giving one entry per CDR3 protein. The sample yields about 1.1 million distinct CDR3 sequences, around two fifths seen once. The V gene lost 0 bases and the J gene lost 4 bases, with 12 bases spanning the gap. Germline CDR1 and CDR2: LGHNA and YSLEER. CDR3 size: 15 residues. Total RNA was isolated from each sample in quantities of at least 6 micrograms.

Sequences were obtained from blood. The chain has TRBV4-3 and TRBJ1-2; possibly TRBD1 for D (5 bases). The receptor's source is a man aged 18-30 years in good health. This chain's CDR3 is CASSQEAGTSYGYTF. For the CDR3, the DNA is TGCGCCAGCAGCCAAGAGGCCGGGACTTCCTATGGCTACACCTTC.